These 3 T cell receptor beta chains share one sample of origin, sequenced in a study of cytomegalovirus exposure and HLA in healthy donors (dated by TCRdb to 2015 to 2018). The library was built by means of the immunoSEQ multiplex PCR assay. For the multiplex PCR, a mixture combining 60 forward primers for TCR Vbeta segments and 13 reverse primers for TCR Jbeta segments was used. Here the immuneACCESS table is served through TCRdb, limited to in-frame sequences with V and J called. Missing clones are a known gap in these copies; in checked studies unresolved V genes cover under half, and the rest lacks a known reason. The sample table shows about 150,000 clones, and roughly three quarters are seen once. The ten largest account for 6.5% to 8% of the sample. The sequencing sample was made of PBMCs. These receptor sequences come from a middle-aged woman in good health and CMV-seropositive.

CDR3 bases: TGTGCCACCTCGGCTCAAACCCCGGGACAGGGGGCCTTCGGAGGGGCCAACGTCCTGACTTTC. It codes for CATSAQTPGQGAFGGANVLTF. The V and J genes are TRBV28 and TRBJ2-6; 12 nucleotides align to TRBD1. Losses at the gene ends were 10 bases for V and 4 bases for J; bases not matched to a gene: 23. The CDR3 is 21 amino acids. CDR1 and CDR2 (germline): MDHEN, SYDVKM.

The gene calls are TRBV5-4 and TRBJ2-4, with a possible D match to TRBD2 (5 bases). V lost 4 bases and J 2 bases, leaving 13 bases between the germline ends. Germline V gene data show CDR1 as SGHNT and CDR2 as YYREEE (reference sequence). The length of the CDR3 is 15 residues. CDR3 DNA: TGTGCCAGCAGCCAACGGGAACACACCAAAAACATTCAGTACTTC. Translation: CASSQREHTKNIQYF. Based on the CDR3 plus reference TRBV5-4 and TRBJ2-4, the full variable domain is ETGVTQSPTHLIKTRGQQVTLRCSSQSGHNTVSWYQQALGQGPQFIFQYYREEENGRGNFPPRFSGLQFPNYSSELNVNALELDDSALYLCASSQREHTKNIQYFGAGTRLSVL.

The chain employs TRBV5-1 and TRBJ2-3; TRBD2 agrees at 8 bases. Per germline, CDR1 SGHRS and CDR2 YFSETQ. Trimming cost V 4 bases and J 0 bases; bases outside gene matches: 4. The CDR3 runs 15 residues. In DNA, the CDR3 is TGCGCCAGCAGCGATAGCGGGGCGAGCACAGATACGCAGTATTTT. It encodes CASSDSGASTDTQYF.